This T cell receptor beta chain was recorded in a study of blood T cell repertoires in COVID-19. Across the whole study: Acute and convalescent COVID-19 specimens originated in the United States, Italy and Spain. Sample material is recorded as cDNA or gDNA derived from T cells, B-cell-depleted T cells, or PBMCs.

In the study's own analysis: By means of reference gene primer amplification, nucleated cell counts were estimated. Measured with immunoSEQ multiplex PCR; TCRdb has only the in-frame clones, and not every one. V, J and clone size derive from that table, while D and trimming were established from the DNA sequence. The data contain under 250,000 clones, roughly four fifths of them singletons. In this sample, this clone turned up a few times. Germline CDR1 reads LGHNA; CDR2 reads YSLEER. Trimming took off 0 bases at V and 6 bases at J, with 15 bases between the two ends. CDR3 length equals 15 residues. Sequences were obtained from peripheral blood. V usage is TRBV4-3 and J usage is TRBJ2-7; D is unclear. This receptor was obtained from a woman aged 40 to 50 with acute or convalescent COVID-19. The CDR3, as DNA: TGCGCCAGCAGCCAAGAGGTCCGTCCCCCAGGCGAGCAGTACTTC. It translates to CASSQEVRPPGEQYF.